Presented here are 10 T cell receptor beta chains from one specimen sequenced in a study of blood T cells in healthy people across ages. The authors ran a second PCR of 7 to 11 cycles using a sample-barcoded 5' primer and a J-beta primer mix. TCRdb fed the 5' RACE reads into MiXCR, producing one record per CDR3 protein. This table has about 780,000 distinct CDR3 sequences, about 47% appearing once. The sequenced sample consisted of blood. These receptors were collected from an older man in good health.

This clonotype was counted between two and nine times. J is TRBJ2-7 and V is TRBV14; D gene uncertain. Germline V gene lookup returns CDR1 SGHDN and CDR2 FVKESK. The V gene lost 3 bases and the J gene lost 7 bases, with 13 bases spanning the gap. The CDR3 runs to 13 residues. The CDR3: CASSHLPPWEQYF. The CDR3 DNA is TGTGCCAGCAGCCATCTCCCGCCGTGGGAGCAGTACTTC. The whole variable domain, remainder taken from reference TRBV14 and TRBJ2-7, is EAGVTQFPSHSVIEKGQTVTLRCDPISGHDNLYWYRRVMGKEIKFLLHFVKESKQDESGMPNNRFLAERTGGTYSTLKVQPAELEDSGVYFCASSHLPPWEQYFGPGTRLTVT.

This clonotype was counted between two and nine times. The V call is TRBV29-1, the J call TRBJ1-4, with 8 bases identical to TRBD1. Per germline, CDR1 SQVTM and CDR2 ANQGSEA. Trimming at V came to 6 bases and at J to 6 bases, leaving 6 bases not matched to a gene. CDR3 length equals 13 residues. Written as DNA, the CDR3 is TGCAGCGTCCCGACAGGGGCGGATGAAAAACTGTTTTTT. This encodes CSVPTGADEKLFF.

This chain uses TRBV29-1 with TRBJ2-2, with D maybe TRBD2 (6 bases). This CDR3 spans 14 amino acids. Germline values: CDR1 SQVTM, CDR2 ANQGSEA. Deletions cut 7 bases from V and 5 bases from J, with 17 bases between. The CDR3 bases are TGCAGCGGAGGGAACGGGGGACGGACCGGGGAGCTGTTTTTT. This codes for CSGGNGGRTGELFF.

This sequence joins TRBV7-2 and TRBJ2-7; 14 nucleotides line up with TRBD2. Losses at the gene ends were 5 bases for V and 6 bases for J; bases not matched to a gene: 9. Germline-derived CDR1 and CDR2 are SGHTA and FQGNSA. The CDR3 length is 16 residues. The CDR3 protein is CASSQSVGTSGSEQYF. CDR3 coding DNA: TGTGCCAGCAGCCAGAGTGTGGGGACTAGCGGGAGCGAGCAGTACTTC.

With regard to this clonotype: One junction end does not reproduce the germline sequence, and a read error may be involved. The chain is built from TRBV7-9 and TRBJ2-7; D remains ambiguous. Looked up from germline, CDR1 is SEHNR and CDR2 is FQNEAQ (reference sequence). This CDR3 region has 14 residues. The CDR3 here is CASGLDGNSYEQYF. In nucleotides, the CDR3 is TGTGCCAGCGGCTTAGATGGCAACTCCTACGAGCAGTACTTC.

V is TRBV4-2 and J is TRBJ2-7; 7 bases agree with TRBD2. The length of the CDR3 is 18 residues. Germline CDR1 reads LGHNA; CDR2 reads YNFKEQ. The V and J ends lost 0 bases and 0 bases, in that order; junction bases with no gene match: 11. This CDR3 is CASSQEHASGPSSYEQYF. CDR3 nucleotides: TGTGCCAGCAGCCAAGAACACGCTAGCGGTCCGAGCTCCTACGAGCAGTACTTC.

This clonotype was observed a few times. The rearrangement uses TRBV27 and TRBJ2-5; 7 bases fit TRBD1. Germline assignment: CDR1 MNHEY and CDR2 SMNVEV (reference sequence). V lost 5 bases, J lost 4 bases, and 10 bases stayed unmatched. The CDR3 runs to 15 residues. The CDR3 nucleotides read TGTGCCAGCAGTCCTGGACAGGCCTCCGGAGAGACCCAGTACTTC. This codes for CASSPGQASGETQYF.

This clonotype was seen a few times. The chain joins TRBV20-1 to TRBJ2-7; 7 positions match TRBD1. Germline lookup yields CDR1 DFQATT and CDR2 SNEGSKA (reference sequence). This CDR3 region has 16 residues. Losses at the gene ends were 3 bases for V and 4 bases for J; bases not matched to a gene: 15. The CDR3 DNA follows: TGCAGTGCTAGGTCGCACGGGGAAGGGGGCGGTTACGAGCAGTACTTC. It codes for CSARSHGEGGGYEQYF.

This clonotype was seen a single time. The chain is built from TRBV5-1 and TRBJ2-3; 7 bases are a match to TRBD2. Germline CDR1 SGHRS, CDR2 YFSETQ. The V segment lost 0 bases and the J segment 8 bases; nucleotides outside the gene matches: 9. The CDR3 is 15 amino acids. The CDR3 reads CASSLEAGVRATQYF. The CDR3 region has the DNA TGCGCCAGCAGCTTGGAGGCGGGAGTAAGAGCTACGCAGTATTTT.

The chain is built from TRBV20-1 and TRBJ2-1; tentatively, D is TRBD1 or TRBD2 (6 bases each). V lost 6 bases and J lost 0, with 12 bases in between. CDR1 is DFQATT and CDR2 is SNEGSKA in the germline V gene (reference sequence). This CDR3 region has 14 residues. CDR3 nucleotide sequence: TGCAGTGCCCCGGGGGCGTTCTCCTACAATGAGCAGTTCTTC. Its protein is CSAPGAFSYNEQFF.